This T cell receptor (beta chain) was identified in a study of blood T cells in healthy people across ages. V lost 0 bases to trimming and J lost 5 bases, with 15 bases between them. This CDR3 is 16 amino acids long. Per germline, CDR1 SGDLS and CDR2 YYNGEE. At least ten counts were recorded for this clonotype. A second PCR, run for 7 to 11 cycles, used a sample-barcoded 5' primer plus a J-beta primer mix. MiXCR, run by TCRdb on the 5' RACE reads, gives a single entry per CDR3 protein. This sample has a few hundred thousand distinct CDR3 sequences, with roughly half found just once. The sample comprised blood. The rearrangement uses TRBV9 and TRBJ2-1, with D possibly TRBD1 on 6 matching bases. The sequence was collected from a man aged 60-69 years in good health. CDR3: CASSVATGSLHNEQFF. CDR3 coding DNA: TGTGCCAGCAGCGTAGCTACAGGGTCCCTACACAATGAGCAGTTCTTC.